This T cell receptor beta chain was obtained from a study of OX40 agonist ivuxolimab in advanced cancers. For the study at large: Given to patients was ivuxolimab, an agonistic anti-OX40 (CD134) antibody. Three patients got partial responses; one had hepatocellular carcinoma and two had cutaneous melanoma. General study findings and limits: At 0.1 to 3.0 mg/kg, clonal expansion of CD4+ and CD8+ blood T cells had occurred by week 6. The average count of expanded clones was higher among CD8+ T cells than among CD4+.

With respect to this clone: What it recognizes is unknown.

The assay was immunoSEQ multiplex PCR, and TCRdb's table has in-frame clones only and misses some. The sample shows about 98,000 clones, roughly nine tenths of them seen only once. J gave up 4 bases and V 5 bases, and 2 bases lay outside the gene matches. Germline V CDR1 and CDR2: SEHNR, FQNEAQ (reference sequence). CDR3 length equals 13 residues. The V call is TRBV7-9, the J call TRBJ2-1, with 7 nucleotides matching TRBD2. The starting material was CD4+ or CD8+ T cells sorted from blood, obtained in a trial of the OX40 agonist ivuxolimab. This receptor was taken from an adult with an advanced solid tumor such as melanoma, head and neck, liver or kidney cancer. The CDR3 spells CASSRDYYNEQFF. The CDR3 region has the DNA TGTGCCAGCAGCAGGGACTATTACAATGAGCAGTTCTTC.